The present entry profiles one T cell receptor beta chain with its context. The target antigen is unknown. The CDR3 loop spans 15 amino acids. Germline values: CDR1 SGHNT, CDR2 YYREEE (reference sequence). After removal of 5 bases from V and 5 bases from J, the junction contained 3 bases not matched to a gene. The whole isolated RNA underwent reverse transcription, so sequencing captured expressed TCRB transcripts. TCRdb keeps only in-frame clones here, not all; method: immunoSEQ multiplex PCR. The table shows around 250,000 clones, with less than 30% occurring only once. The data belong to a study of beta chain features in type 1 diabetes. Study-wide points: Type 1 diabetes patients had moderately but significantly shorter TCRB CDR3s in all four CD4+ subsets.

The sample consisted of naive CD4+ T cells from blood. The chain uses TRBV5-4 and TRBJ2-3; 15 bases map to TRBD2. The receptor was isolated from a woman in her 30s with type 1 diabetes. The CDR3 spells CASRPGLAGGDTQYF. The CDR3 nucleotides are TGTGCCAGCAGGCCGGGACTAGCGGGAGGAGATACGCAGTATTTT.